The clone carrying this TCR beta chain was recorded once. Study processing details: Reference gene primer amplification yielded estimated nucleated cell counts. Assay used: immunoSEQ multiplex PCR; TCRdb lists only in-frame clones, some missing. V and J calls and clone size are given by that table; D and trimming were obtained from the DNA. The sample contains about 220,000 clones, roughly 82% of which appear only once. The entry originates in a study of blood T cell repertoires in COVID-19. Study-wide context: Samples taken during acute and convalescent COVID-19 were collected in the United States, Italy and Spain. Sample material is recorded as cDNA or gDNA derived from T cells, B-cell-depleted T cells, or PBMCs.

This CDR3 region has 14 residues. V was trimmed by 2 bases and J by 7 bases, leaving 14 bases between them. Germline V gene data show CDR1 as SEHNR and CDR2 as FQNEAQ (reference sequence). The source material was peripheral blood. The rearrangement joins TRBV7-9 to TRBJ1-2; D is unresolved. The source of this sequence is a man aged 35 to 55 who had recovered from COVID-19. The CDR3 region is CASSLPMLPRGYTF. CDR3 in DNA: TGTGCCAGCAGCTTACCGATGCTACCCCGTGGCTACACCTTC.